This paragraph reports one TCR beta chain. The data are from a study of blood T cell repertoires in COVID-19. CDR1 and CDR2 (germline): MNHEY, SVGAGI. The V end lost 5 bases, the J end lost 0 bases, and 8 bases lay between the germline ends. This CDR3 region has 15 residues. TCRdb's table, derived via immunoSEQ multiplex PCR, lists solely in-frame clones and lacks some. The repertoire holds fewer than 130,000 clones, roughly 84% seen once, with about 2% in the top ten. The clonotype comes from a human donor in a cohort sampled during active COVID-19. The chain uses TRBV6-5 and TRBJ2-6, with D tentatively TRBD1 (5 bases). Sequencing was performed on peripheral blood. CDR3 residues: CASSQTVSGANVLTF. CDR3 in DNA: TGTGCCAGCAGTCAGACAGTCTCTGGGGCCAACGTCCTGACTTTC.